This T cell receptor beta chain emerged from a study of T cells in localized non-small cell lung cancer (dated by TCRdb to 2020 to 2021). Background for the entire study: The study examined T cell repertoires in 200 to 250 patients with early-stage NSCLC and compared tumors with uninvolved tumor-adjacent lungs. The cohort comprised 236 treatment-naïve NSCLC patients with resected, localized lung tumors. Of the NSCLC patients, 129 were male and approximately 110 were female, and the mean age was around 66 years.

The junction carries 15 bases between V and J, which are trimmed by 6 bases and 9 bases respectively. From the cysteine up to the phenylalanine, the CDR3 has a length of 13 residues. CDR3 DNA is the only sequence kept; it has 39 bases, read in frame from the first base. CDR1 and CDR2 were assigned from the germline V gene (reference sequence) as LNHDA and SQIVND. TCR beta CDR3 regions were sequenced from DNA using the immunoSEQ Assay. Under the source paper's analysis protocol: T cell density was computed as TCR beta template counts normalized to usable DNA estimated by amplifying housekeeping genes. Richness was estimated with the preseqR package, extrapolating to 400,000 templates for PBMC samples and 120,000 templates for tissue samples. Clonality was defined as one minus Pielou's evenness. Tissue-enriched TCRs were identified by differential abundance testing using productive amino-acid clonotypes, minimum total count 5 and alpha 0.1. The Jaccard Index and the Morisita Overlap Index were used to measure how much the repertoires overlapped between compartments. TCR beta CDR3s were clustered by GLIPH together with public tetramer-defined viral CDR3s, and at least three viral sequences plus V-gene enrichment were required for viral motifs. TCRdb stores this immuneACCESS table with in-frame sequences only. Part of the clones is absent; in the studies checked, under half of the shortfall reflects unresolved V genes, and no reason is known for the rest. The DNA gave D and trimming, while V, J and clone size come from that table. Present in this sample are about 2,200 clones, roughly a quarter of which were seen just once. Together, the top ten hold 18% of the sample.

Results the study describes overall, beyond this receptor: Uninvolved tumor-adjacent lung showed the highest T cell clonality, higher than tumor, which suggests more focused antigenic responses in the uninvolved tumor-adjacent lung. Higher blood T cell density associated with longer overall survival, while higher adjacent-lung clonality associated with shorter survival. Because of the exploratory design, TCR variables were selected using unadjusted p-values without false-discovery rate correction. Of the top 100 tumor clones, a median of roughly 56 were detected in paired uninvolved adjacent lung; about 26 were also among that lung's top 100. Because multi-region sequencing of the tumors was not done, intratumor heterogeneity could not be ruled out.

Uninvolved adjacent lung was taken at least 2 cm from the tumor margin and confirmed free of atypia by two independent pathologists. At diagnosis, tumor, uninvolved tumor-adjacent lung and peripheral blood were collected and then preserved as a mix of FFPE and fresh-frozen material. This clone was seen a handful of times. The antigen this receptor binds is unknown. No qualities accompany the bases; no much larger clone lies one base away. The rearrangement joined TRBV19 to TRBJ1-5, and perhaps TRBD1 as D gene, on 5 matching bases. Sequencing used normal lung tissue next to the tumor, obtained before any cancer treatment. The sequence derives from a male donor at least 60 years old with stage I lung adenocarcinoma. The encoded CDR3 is CASSLQDARPQHF. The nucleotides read TGTGCCAGTAGCCTACAGGACGCCCGGCCCCAGCATTTT.